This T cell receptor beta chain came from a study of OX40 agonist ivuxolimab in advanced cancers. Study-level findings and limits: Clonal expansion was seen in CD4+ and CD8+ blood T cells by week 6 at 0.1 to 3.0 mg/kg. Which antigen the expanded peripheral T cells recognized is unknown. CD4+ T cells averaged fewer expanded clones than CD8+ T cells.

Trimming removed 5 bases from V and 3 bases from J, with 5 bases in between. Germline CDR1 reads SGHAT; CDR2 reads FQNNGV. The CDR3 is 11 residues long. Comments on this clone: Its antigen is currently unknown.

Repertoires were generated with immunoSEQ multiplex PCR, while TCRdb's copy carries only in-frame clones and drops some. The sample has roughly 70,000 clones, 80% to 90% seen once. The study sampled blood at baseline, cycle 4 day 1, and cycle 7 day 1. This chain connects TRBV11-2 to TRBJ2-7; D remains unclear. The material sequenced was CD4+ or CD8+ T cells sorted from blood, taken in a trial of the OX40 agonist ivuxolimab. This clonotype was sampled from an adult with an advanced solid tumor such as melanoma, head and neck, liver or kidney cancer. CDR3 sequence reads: CASSTYYEQYF. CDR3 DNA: TGTGCCAGCAGCACCTACTACGAGCAGTACTTC.